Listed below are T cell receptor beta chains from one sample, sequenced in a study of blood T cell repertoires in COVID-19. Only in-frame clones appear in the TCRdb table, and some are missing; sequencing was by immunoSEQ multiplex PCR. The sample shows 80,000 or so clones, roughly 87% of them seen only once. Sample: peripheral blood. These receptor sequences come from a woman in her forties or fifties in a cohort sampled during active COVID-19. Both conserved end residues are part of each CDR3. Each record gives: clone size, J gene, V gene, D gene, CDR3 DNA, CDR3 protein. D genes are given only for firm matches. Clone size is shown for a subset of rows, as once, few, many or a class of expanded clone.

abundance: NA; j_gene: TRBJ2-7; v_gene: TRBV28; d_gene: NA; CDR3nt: TGTGCCAGCAGTTTAACAGGGCTAGGAGATTACGAGCAGTACTTC; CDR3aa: CASSLTGLGDYEQYF
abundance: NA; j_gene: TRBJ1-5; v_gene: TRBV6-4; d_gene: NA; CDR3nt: TGTGCCAGCAGTGAGGAAACAGATGGACAGCCCCAGCATTTT; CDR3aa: CASSEETDGQPQHF
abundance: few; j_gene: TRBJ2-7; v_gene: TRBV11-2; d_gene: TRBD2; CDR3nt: TGTGCCAGCAGCTTGAGTTCCAGCGGGAGACTCTACGAGCAGTACTTC; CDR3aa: CASSLSSSGRLYEQYF
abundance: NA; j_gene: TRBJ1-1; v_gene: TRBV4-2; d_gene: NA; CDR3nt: TGTGCCAGCAGCCAAGCGGGGAGCATGAACACTGAAGCTTTCTTT; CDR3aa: CASSQAGSMNTEAFF
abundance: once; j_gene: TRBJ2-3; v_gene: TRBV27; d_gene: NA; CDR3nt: TGTGCCAGCAGTTTAACCTTTCCTCCAGCGGCCCACTGGGATACGCAGTATTTT; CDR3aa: CASSLTFPPAAHWDTQYF
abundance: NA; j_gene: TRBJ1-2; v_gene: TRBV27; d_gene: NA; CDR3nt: TGTGCCAGCAGTTCCCCCTCGACAGGTCGGGACTATGGCTACACCTTC; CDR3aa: CASSSPSTGRDYGYTF
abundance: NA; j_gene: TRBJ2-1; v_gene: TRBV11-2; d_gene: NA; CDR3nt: TGTGCCAGCAGCTTATATGGCGGTGGCTCCTACAATGAGCAGTTCTTC; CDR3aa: CASSLYGGGSYNEQFF
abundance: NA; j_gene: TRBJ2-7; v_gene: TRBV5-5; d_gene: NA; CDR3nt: TGTGCCAGCAGCTTGATGGCAGGGATAGGCTACGAGCAGTACTTC; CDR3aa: CASSLMAGIGYEQYF
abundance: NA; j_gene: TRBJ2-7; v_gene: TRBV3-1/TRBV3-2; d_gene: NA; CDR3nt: TGTGTCAGCAGCCAGCCGAGAGCCGTCCAGGGAGAGCAGTACTTC; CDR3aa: CVSSQPRAVQGEQYF
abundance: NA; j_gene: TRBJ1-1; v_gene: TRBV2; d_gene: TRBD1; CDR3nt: TGTGCCAGCATCCGGGACAGGAACACTGAAGCTTTCTTT; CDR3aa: CASIRDRNTEAFF
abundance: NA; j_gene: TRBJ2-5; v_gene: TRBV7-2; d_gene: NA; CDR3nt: TGTGCCAGCAGCTTAGCGGGAGGGGGGGAGACCCAGTACTTC; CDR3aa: CASSLAGGGETQYF
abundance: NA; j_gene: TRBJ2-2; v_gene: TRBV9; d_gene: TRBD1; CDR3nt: TGTGCCAGCAGCACGCTTTCGGGACAGGGTTTCGGGGAGCTGTTTTTT; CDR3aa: CASSTLSGQGFGELFF
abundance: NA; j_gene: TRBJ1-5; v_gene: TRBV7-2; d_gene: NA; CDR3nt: TGTGCCAGCAGCTTAGCCCTGAGTCAGCCCCAGCATTTT; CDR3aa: CASSLALSQPQHF
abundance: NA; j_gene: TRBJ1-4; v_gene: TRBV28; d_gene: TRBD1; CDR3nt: TGTGCCAGCAGTTCCCGACAGGGGCCTAATGAAAAACTGTTTTTT; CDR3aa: CASSSRQGPNEKLFF
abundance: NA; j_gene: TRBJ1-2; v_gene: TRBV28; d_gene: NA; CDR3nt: TGTGCCAGCACGTCAGGTCTTCACTATGGCTACACCTTC; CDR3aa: CASTSGLHYGYTF
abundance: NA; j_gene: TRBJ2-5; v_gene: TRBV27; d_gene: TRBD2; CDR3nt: TGTGCCAGCAGTTTACTGACTAGCGGACAAGAGACCCAGTACTTC; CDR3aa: CASSLLTSGQETQYF
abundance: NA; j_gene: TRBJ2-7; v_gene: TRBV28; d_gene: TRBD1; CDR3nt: TGTGCCAGCAGCGCCGGGACAGGGGGCTTCTACGAGCAGTACTTC; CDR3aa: CASSAGTGGFYEQYF
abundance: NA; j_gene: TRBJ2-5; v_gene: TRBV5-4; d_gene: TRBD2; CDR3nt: TGTGCCAGCAGCTTGACTAGCGGGAGTGCTGGTACAGAGACCCAGTACTTC; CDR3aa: CASSLTSGSAGTETQYF
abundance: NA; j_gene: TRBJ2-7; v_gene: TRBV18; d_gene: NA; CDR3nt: TGTGCCAGCTCACAGGGGGCGCGGGGTGAGCAGTACTTC; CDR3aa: CASSQGARGEQYF
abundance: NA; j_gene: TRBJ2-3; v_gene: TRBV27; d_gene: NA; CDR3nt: TGTGCCAGCAGCCTTACTCTTCGGGATACGCAGTATTTT; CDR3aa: CASSLTLRDTQYF
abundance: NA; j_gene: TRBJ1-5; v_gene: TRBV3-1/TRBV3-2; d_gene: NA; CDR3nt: TGTGCCAGCAGCCAAGGGCTCCCCAACCAGCCCCAGCATTTT; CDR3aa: CASSQGLPNQPQHF
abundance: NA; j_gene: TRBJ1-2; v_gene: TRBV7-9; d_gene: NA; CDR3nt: TGTGCCAGCAGCTTAGGCACCGGCTATGGCTACACCTTC; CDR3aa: CASSLGTGYGYTF
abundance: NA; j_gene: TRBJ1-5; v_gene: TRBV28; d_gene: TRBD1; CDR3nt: TGTGCCAGCAGTTTACGGGGACAGGGGCCCAATCAGCCCCAGCATTTT; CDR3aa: CASSLRGQGPNQPQHF
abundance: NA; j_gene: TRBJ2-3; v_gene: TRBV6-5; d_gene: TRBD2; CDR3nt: TGTGCCAGCAGTTCTGCGGGAGTAGATACGCAGTATTTT; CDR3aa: CASSSAGVDTQYF